This T cell receptor (beta chain) was profiled in a study of T cells after yellow fever vaccination. Points from the study as a whole: Overall, a small share of clonotypes was seen in both CD4 and CD8 compartments. Clones that expanded after primary vaccination mostly reappeared after the booster (96% CD4, approximately 85% CD8). Sorted repertoires could include abundant contaminating clonotypes from bulk cells.

5'RACE template switching produced TCR cDNA carrying a universal primer site and UMIs. One entry per CDR3 protein results from TCRdb running MiXCR on the 5' RACE reads. The data show approximately 300,000 distinct CDR3 sequences, around 6.8% seen once. Only a few counts were recorded for this clonotype. Its target is unknown. The germline V gene encodes CDR1 SGHRS and CDR2 YFSETQ. The CDR3 is made up of 12 amino acids. Trimming stripped 7 bases from V and 4 bases from J, with 12 bases between. The receptor was derived from a man aged 18 to 30 who received the YFV17D yellow fever vaccine. This chain uses TRBV5-1 with TRBJ2-7; a weak D match, TRBD1 (6 bases). Sample: PBMCs, taken more than 35 days after the first yellow fever vaccination. The CDR3 here is CASQGRGYEQYF. The DNA for the CDR3 is TGCGCCAGCCAGGGGAGAGGTTACGAGCAGTACTTC. The whole variable domain, filled in from reference TRBV5-1 and TRBJ2-7, reads KAGVTQTPRYLIKTRGQQVTLSCSPISGHRSVSWYQQTPGQGLQFLFEYFSETQRNKGNFPGRFSGRQFSNSRSEMNVSTLELGDSALYLCASQGRGYEQYFGPGTRLTVT.